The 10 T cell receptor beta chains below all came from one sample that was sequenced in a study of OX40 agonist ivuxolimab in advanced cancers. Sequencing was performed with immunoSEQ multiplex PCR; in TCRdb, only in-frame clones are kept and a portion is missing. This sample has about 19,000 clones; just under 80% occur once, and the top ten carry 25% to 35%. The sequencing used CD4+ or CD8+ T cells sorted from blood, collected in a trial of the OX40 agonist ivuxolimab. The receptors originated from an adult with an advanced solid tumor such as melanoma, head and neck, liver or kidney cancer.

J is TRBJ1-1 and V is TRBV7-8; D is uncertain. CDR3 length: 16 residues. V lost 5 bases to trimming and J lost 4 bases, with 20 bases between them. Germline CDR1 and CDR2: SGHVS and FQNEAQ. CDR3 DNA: TGTGCCAGCAGCCCCAAGTTGTACGGGATGGGCACTGAAGCTTTCTTT. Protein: CASSPKLYGMGTEAFF.

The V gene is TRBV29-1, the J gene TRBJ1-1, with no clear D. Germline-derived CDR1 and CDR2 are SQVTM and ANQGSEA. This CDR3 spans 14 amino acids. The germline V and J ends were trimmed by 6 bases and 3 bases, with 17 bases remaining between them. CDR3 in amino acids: CSVRIGFRDTEAFF. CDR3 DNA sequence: TGCAGCGTGCGGATAGGCTTTCGGGACACTGAAGCTTTCTTT.

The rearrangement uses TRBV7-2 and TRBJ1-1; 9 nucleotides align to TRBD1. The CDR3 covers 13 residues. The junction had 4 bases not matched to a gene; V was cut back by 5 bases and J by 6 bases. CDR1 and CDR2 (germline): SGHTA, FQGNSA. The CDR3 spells CASSQQGASEAFF. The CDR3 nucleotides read TGTGCCAGCAGCCAACAGGGGGCCTCTGAAGCTTTCTTT.

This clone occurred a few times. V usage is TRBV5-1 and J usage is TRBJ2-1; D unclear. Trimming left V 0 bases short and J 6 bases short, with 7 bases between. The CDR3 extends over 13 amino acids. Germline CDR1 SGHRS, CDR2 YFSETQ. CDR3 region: CASSLVGSNEQFF. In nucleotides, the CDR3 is TGCGCCAGCAGCTTGGTCGGGTCCAATGAGCAGTTCTTC.

This chain's CDR3 is CASSPGAPGGTQYF. CDR3 DNA sequence: TGTGCCAGCAGTCCGGGGGCGCCGGGGGGGACCCAGTACTTC. The rearrangement links TRBV25-1 to TRBJ2-5, with a possible D match to TRBD2 (7 bases). This CDR3 is 14 amino acids long. Per the germline V gene, CDR1 is MGHDK and CDR2 is SYGVNS. Trimming cost V 5 bases and J 7 bases, with 17 bases left between them.

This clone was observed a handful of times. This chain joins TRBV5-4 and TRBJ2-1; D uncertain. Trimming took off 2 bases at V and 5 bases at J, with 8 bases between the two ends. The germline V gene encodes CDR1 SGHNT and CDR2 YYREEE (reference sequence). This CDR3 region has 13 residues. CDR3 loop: CASSFPPNNEQFF. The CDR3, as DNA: TGTGCCAGCAGCTTTCCCCCAAACAATGAGCAGTTCTTC.

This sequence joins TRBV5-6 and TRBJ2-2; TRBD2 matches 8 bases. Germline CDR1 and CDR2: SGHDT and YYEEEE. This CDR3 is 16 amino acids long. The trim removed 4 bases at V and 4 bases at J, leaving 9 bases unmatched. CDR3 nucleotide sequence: TGTGCCAGCAGCCTCCCCGGGACTAGGGGCACCGGGGAGCTGTTTTTT. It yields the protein CASSLPGTRGTGELFF. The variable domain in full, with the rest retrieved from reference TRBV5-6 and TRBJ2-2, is DAGVTQSPTHLIKTRGQQVTLRCSPKSGHDTVSWYQQALGQGPQFIFQYYEEEERQRGNFPDRFSGHQFPNYSSELNVNALLLGDSALYLCASSLPGTRGTGELFFGEGSRLTVL.

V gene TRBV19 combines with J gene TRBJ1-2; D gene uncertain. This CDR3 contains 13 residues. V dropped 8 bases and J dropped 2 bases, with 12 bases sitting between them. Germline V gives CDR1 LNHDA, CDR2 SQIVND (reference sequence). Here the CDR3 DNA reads TGTGCCAGTCTTACAGCGACCAACTATGGCTACACCTTC. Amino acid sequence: CASLTATNYGYTF.

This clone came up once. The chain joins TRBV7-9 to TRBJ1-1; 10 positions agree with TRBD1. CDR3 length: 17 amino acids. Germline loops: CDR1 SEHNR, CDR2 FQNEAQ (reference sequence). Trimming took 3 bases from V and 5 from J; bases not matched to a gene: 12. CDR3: CASSFIAGTGAGTEAFF. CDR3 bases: TGTGCCAGCAGCTTTATTGCCGGGACAGGGGCGGGGACTGAAGCTTTCTTT.

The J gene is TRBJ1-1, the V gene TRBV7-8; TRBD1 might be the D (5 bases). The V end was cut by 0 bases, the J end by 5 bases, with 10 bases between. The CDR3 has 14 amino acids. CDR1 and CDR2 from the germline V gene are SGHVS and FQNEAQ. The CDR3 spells CASSLAGGWTEAFF. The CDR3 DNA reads TGTGCCAGCAGCTTAGCGGGGGGGTGGACTGAAGCTTTCTTT.